These 22 T cell receptor gamma chains were all obtained from the same sample, sequenced in a study of Vδ1+ human thymocytes. Overall study findings and caveats: Highly polyclonal TRG and TRD repertoires with Gaussian CDR3 length distributions appeared in thymus.

RNA was extracted from the cells and then reverse transcribed. CDR3 amplicons came from multiplex PCR with pooled V-gene forward and constant-region reverse primers. TCRdb reprocessed the multiplex PCR reads through CATT. The table lists under 25,000 gamma-chain clones, about 13% of them singletons. The antigens for these receptors are not known. Sequencing was performed on Vdelta1+ gamma-delta thymocytes from the thymus. As to subset: FACS-sorted CD3+ TCRalphabeta- TCRVdelta1+ TCRVdelta2- thymocytes. The receptors come from a child less than two years old who had congenital heart surgery.

In this sample, this clone turned up a few times. The same CDR3 can be traced to other DNA sequences in this sample. J is TRGJ1 or TRGJ2 and V is TRGV4. The V segment lost 4 bases and the J segment 11 bases; nucleotides outside the gene matches: 11. CDR3 length: 12 residues. The germline CDR1 and CDR2 sequences are EGSTGY and YDSYTSSV. The CDR3 sequence: CATWDGRGEKLF. CDR3 nucleotides: TGTGCCACCTGGGACGGGCGTGGGGAGAAACTCTTT.

This clone has more than one count but fewer than ten. Other nucleotide sequences from this sample produce the same CDR3. V usage is TRGV2 and J usage is TRGJ1 or TRGJ2. The CDR3 is made up of 12 amino acids. CDR1 is EGSNGY and CDR2 is YDSYNSKV in the germline V gene. After removal of 0 bases from V and 8 bases from J, the junction contained 4 bases not matched to a gene. CDR3 DNA sequence: TGTGCCACCTGGGACGGGCGCAATAAGAAACTCTTT. Its protein product is CATWDGRNKKLF.

This clone rates as medium-sized (0.01 to 0.1%). Other DNA sequences in the sample encode the same CDR3. The chain links TRGV9 to TRGJP. Germline CDR1 reads GITISATS; CDR2 reads ISYDGTV (reference sequence). V shed 8 bases, J shed 6 bases, and the junction held 1 base outside the gene matches. CDR3 size: 13 residues. CDR3 loop: CALLELGKKIKVF. In DNA, the CDR3 is TGTGCCTTGTTAGAGTTGGGCAAAAAAATCAAGGTATTT.

The chain combines TRGV3 with TRGJ1 or TRGJ2. CDR1 is VTNTFY and CDR2 is YDVSTARD in the germline V gene (reference sequence). This CDR3 spans 14 amino acids. The junction had 7 bases not matched to a gene; V was cut back by 3 bases and J by 2 bases. CDR3 in amino acids: CATWDPMDYYKKLF. In DNA form, the CDR3 reads TGTGCCACCTGGGACCCGATGGATTATTATAAGAAACTCTTT.

This clone was seen a few times. The J gene is TRGJ1 or TRGJ2, the V gene TRGV4. The J segment lost 1 base and the V segment lost 3 bases, leaving 9 bases of the junction unmatched. The germline gives CDR1 EGSTGY, CDR2 YDSYTSSV. This CDR3 has 15 residues. The CDR3 protein is CATWDKSGNYYKKLF. In DNA form, the CDR3 reads TGTGCCACCTGGGATAAGTCCGGAAATTATTATAAGAAACTCTTT.

The chain has TRGV8 and TRGJP1. The germline V gene has CDR1 VENAVY and CDR2 YDSYNSRV. V trimming: 1 base; J trimming: 2 bases; junction bases outside the gene matches: 4. There are 15 residues in the CDR3. The chain's CDR3 is CATWDSRTTGWFKIF. The DNA of the CDR3 is TGTGCCACCTGGGATAGTAGGACCACTGGTTGGTTCAAGATATTT.

This clone was counted a few times. Different DNA sequences within this sample yield the same CDR3. The chain joins TRGV5 to TRGJ1 or TRGJ2. Germline loops: CDR1 VINAFY, CDR2 YDVSNSKD. The CDR3 covers 14 residues. V lost 0 bases and J lost 2; bases outside the gene matches: 4. The DNA of the CDR3 is TGTGCCACCTGGGACAGGCTCGATTATTATAAGAAACTCTTT. Protein product: CATWDRLDYYKKLF.

This clone was seen only a few times. The chain has TRGV3 and TRGJ1 or TRGJ2. Germline-derived CDR1 and CDR2 are VTNTFY and YDVSTARD (reference sequence). The CDR3 covers 15 residues. V dropped 1 base and J dropped 0; count of bases not matched to a gene: 6. CDR3 bases: TGTGCCACCTGGGACAGTCTTTGGAATTATTATAAGAAACTCTTT. This gives the protein CATWDSLWNYYKKLF.

The chain recombines TRGV9 with TRGJ1 or TRGJ2. CDR1 is GITISATS, CDR2 ISYDGTV, per germline (reference sequence). Losses at the gene ends were 0 bases for V and 5 bases for J; bases not matched to a gene: 7. The CDR3 runs 14 residues. The CDR3 reads CALWEVLVNYKKLF. CDR3 bases: TGTGCCTTGTGGGAGGTGCTCGTGAATTATAAGAAACTCTTT.

A remark on this clone: This may be a read error, as it is one base from a much larger clone. At the DNA level, this CDR3 is encoded by other sequences in the same sample as well. V usage is TRGV9 and J usage is TRGJ1 or TRGJ2. CDR1 is GITISATS and CDR2 is ISYDGTV in the germline V gene (reference sequence). The length of the CDR3 is 11 residues. The CDR3 coding sequence is TGTGCCCTGTGGGAGGTGCTAGGGAAACTCTTT. Its protein product is CALWEVLGKLF.

Comments on this clone: With a much larger clone just one base away, this may be a read error. The chain is built from TRGV4 and TRGJ1 or TRGJ2. The CDR3 totals 12 residues. CDR1 and CDR2 (germline): EGSTGY, YDSYTSSV. V was pared by 6 bases and J by 3 bases, with 5 bases of the junction left unmatched. The CDR3 nucleotides read TGTGCCACCTGGCACTCTTATTATAAGAAACTCTTT. This translates into CATWHSYYKKLF.

V usage is TRGV3 and J usage is TRGJ1 or TRGJ2. CDR1 and CDR2 (germline): VTNTFY, YDVSTARD (reference sequence). The CDR3 spans 15 residues. The V gene end was trimmed by 1 base and the J gene end by 2 bases; junction bases not matched to a gene: 8. The CDR3 DNA reads TGTGCCACCTGGGACAGACGACGTGATTATTATAAGAAACTCTTT. It yields the protein CATWDRRRDYYKKLF.

This clone was counted a few times. Within the sample, other DNA sequences also encode this same CDR3. The chain links TRGV2 to TRGJ1 or TRGJ2. Germline assignment: CDR1 EGSNGY and CDR2 YDSYNSKV. V lost 4 bases and J lost 3; bases outside the gene matches: 9. The CDR3 covers 14 residues. The chain's CDR3 is CATWDGRGYYKKLF. Here the CDR3 DNA reads TGTGCCACCTGGGATGGGCGCGGTTATTATAAGAAACTCTTT.

This clone was seen a few times. J is TRGJP2 and V is TRGV9. Germline CDR1 and CDR2: GITISATS and ISYDGTV (reference sequence). Trimming cost V 4 bases and J 5 bases; bases outside gene matches: 1. CDR3 length equals 12 residues. DNA for the CDR3: TGTGCCTTGTGGGAAAGTGATTGGATCAAGACGTTT. Translated, it gives CALWESDWIKTF.

This clone was seen a few times. The gene calls are TRGV9 and TRGJP. The germline gives CDR1 GITISATS, CDR2 ISYDGTV (reference sequence). With V trimmed by 1 base and J by 3 bases, 3 bases remained unmatched. The CDR3 is 17 residues long. The CDR3 DNA is TGTGCCTTGTGGGAGGTAGAGCAAGAGTTGGGCAAAAAAATCAAGGTATTT. This sequence encodes CALWEVEQELGKKIKVF.

This clone was recorded a few times. This chain links TRGV4 with TRGJ1 or TRGJ2. V gave up 6 bases and J gave up 10 bases; unmatched junction bases: 9. Germline V gene lookup returns CDR1 EGSTGY and CDR2 YDSYTSSV. The CDR3 is 11 amino acids. DNA of the CDR3: TGTGCCACCTGGAATCCGCCGAAGAAACTCTTT. The encoded protein is CATWNPPKKLF.

In its sample, this clone was seen a few times. Other DNA sequences of this sample code for an identical CDR3. The rearrangement links TRGV4 to TRGJ1 or TRGJ2. V gave up 6 bases and J gave up 6 bases; unmatched junction bases: 8. Germline-derived CDR1 and CDR2 are EGSTGY and YDSYTSSV. The CDR3 totals 12 residues. This chain's CDR3 is CATWNGGYKKLF. The CDR3, as DNA: TGTGCCACCTGGAACGGTGGTTATAAGAAACTCTTT.

The chain recombines TRGV4 with TRGJP1. The CDR3 is 12 residues long. Losses at the gene ends were 3 bases for V and 7 bases for J; bases not matched to a gene: 2. The V gene's germline CDR1 is EGSTGY and CDR2 YDSYTSSV. As DNA, the CDR3 is TGTGCCACCTGGGATTTTGGTTGGTTCAAGATATTT. It encodes CATWDFGWFKIF.

The genes are TRGV9 and TRGJP2. Germline assignment: CDR1 GITISATS and CDR2 ISYDGTV (reference sequence). V shed 2 bases, J shed 0 bases, and the junction held 12 bases outside the gene matches. The CDR3 spans 18 residues. The CDR3 nucleotides read TGTGCCTTGTGGGAGGACCACAGATTATATAGTAGTGATTGGATCAAGACGTTT. This codes for CALWEDHRLYSSDWIKTF.

This clone showed up just a few times. The same CDR3 is also encoded by other DNA sequences in this sample. V gene TRGV4 combines with J gene TRGJP1. The CDR3 consists of 12 residues. The J segment lost 5 bases and the V segment lost 6 bases, leaving 3 bases of the junction unmatched. Germline values: CDR1 EGSTGY, CDR2 YDSYTSSV. CDR3 loop: CATWNTGWFKIF. CDR3 DNA sequence: TGTGCCACCTGGAATACTGGTTGGTTCAAGATATTT.

This chain joins TRGV9 and TRGJ1 or TRGJ2. V was pared by 5 bases and J by 8 bases, with 12 bases of the junction left unmatched. Per germline, CDR1 GITISATS and CDR2 ISYDGTV (reference sequence). The CDR3 is 13 residues long. DNA for the CDR3: TGTGCCTTGTGGGCCCCGGCGGTGGATAAGAAACTCTTT. This sequence encodes CALWAPAVDKKLF.

The chain employs TRGV4 and TRGJ1 or TRGJ2. The CDR3 is 14 residues long. V was clipped by 6 bases and J by 2 bases; unmatched bases: 10. Germline V gives CDR1 EGSTGY, CDR2 YDSYTSSV. The CDR3 is CATWMFTYYYKKLF. Written as DNA, the CDR3 is TGTGCCACCTGGATGTTCACTTATTATTATAAGAAACTCTTT.